This T cell receptor beta chain comes out of a study of shared clonotypes between healthy human individuals. Sequencing was performed with immunoSEQ multiplex PCR; in TCRdb, only in-frame clones are kept and a portion is missing. Of about 1.5 million clones detected, 98% appear once; the ten largest clones hold about 0.4%. To note about this clone: Other DNA sequences in this specimen translate into the identical CDR3.

There were no recent acute infections or vaccinations among the donors, who were healthy HIV-negative adults. The clonotype was recovered from a man aged 25-45 years in good health. Sequences were obtained from naive CD4+ T cells sorted from blood. Indicated subset: CD45RA+ positively selected.

The CDR3 nucleotides read TGTGCCAGCAGCTTAGGGACAGGGTACGAGCAGTACTTC. Encoded protein: CASSLGTGYEQYF. The chain links TRBV7-9 to TRBJ2-7; TRBD1 aligns across 8 bases. Germline CDR1 and CDR2: SEHNR and FQNEAQ (reference sequence). The V gene end was trimmed by 1 base and the J gene end by 4 bases; junction bases not matched to a gene: 0. The CDR3 covers 13 residues.